This TCR beta chain stems from a study of T cell clones after liver transplantation. Overall study context: TCRbeta sequencing after a pre-transplant mixed lymphocyte reaction identified graft-donor-reactive clones, later tracked in post-transplant blood. Regarding the study as a whole: Graft donor-reactive T cells may have migrated into the graft rather than being deleted.

Only in-frame clones appear in the TCRdb table, and some are missing; sequencing was by immunoSEQ multiplex PCR. The sample contains roughly 19,000 clones, 78% of which appear only once. The CDR3 has 14 residues. Trimming pared 3 bases from V and 2 bases from J, leaving 11 bases between. Germline assignment: CDR1 SEHNR and CDR2 FQNEAQ (reference sequence). About this clone itself: Its antigen is unknown.

The V call is TRBV7-9, the J call TRBJ2-7, with a tentative D call TRBD1 (6 bases). The input for sequencing was CD8+ T cells from blood, taken around 54 months after liver transplant. This sequence was found in a human patient who received a liver transplant. The T cells may partly be graft donor cells. As DNA, the CDR3 is TGTGCCAGCAGCTTGAGGGACAACCCCTACGAGCAGTACTTC. Its protein product is CASSLRDNPYEQYF.